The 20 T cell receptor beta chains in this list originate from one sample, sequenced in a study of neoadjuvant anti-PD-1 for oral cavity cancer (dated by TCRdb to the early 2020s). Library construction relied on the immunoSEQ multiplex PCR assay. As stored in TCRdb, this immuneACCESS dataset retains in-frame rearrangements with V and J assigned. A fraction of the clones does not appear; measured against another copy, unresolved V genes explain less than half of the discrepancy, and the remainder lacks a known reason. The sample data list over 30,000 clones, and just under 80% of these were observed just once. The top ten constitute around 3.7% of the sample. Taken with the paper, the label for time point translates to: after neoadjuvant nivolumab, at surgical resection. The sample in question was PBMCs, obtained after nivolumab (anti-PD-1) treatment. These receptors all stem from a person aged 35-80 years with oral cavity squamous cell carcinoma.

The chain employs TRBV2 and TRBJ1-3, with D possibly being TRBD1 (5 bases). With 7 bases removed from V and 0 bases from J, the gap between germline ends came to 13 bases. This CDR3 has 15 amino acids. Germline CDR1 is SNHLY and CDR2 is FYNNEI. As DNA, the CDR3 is TGTGCCAGCACCCAAGGGAGGGGCTCTGGAAACACCATATATTTT. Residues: CASTQGRGSGNTIYF. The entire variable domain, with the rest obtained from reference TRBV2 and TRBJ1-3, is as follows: EPEVTQTPSHQVTQMGQEVILRCVPISNHLYFYWYRQILGQKVEFLVSFYNNEISEKSEIFDDQFSVERPDGSNFTLKIRSTKLEDSAMYFCASTQGRGSGNTIYFGEGSWLTVV.

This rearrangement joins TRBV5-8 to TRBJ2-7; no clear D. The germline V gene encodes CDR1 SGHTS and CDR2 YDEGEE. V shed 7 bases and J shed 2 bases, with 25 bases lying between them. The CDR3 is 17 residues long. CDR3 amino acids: CASSTLDRFKTTYEQYF. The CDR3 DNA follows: TGTGCCAGCTCCACCCTCGATAGATTTAAAACTACCTACGAGCAGTACTTC.

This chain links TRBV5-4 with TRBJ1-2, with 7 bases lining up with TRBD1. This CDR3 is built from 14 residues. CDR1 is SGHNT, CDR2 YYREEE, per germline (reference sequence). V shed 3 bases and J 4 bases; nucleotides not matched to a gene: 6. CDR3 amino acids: CASSSKQGSYGYTF. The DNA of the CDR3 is TGTGCCAGCAGCTCGAAACAGGGGAGCTATGGCTACACCTTC.

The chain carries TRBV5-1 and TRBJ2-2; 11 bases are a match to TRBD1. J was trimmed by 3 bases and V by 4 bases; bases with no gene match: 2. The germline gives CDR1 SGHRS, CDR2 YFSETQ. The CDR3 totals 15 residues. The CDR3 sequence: CASSVGQGDTGELFF. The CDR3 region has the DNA TGCGCCAGCAGCGTGGGACAGGGGGACACCGGGGAGCTGTTTTTT.

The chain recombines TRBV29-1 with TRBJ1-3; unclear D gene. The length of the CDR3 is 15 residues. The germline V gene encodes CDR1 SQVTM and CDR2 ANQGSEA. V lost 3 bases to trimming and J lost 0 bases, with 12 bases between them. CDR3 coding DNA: TGCAGCGTTGAGACGCGGGCTTACTCTGGAAACACCATATATTTT. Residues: CSVETRAYSGNTIYF.

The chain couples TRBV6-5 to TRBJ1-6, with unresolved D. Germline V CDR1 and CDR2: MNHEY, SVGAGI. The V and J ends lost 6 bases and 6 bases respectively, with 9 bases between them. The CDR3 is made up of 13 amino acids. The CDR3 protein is CASSNLFNSPLHF. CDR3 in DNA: TGTGCCAGCAGCAACCTATTTAATTCACCCCTCCACTTT.

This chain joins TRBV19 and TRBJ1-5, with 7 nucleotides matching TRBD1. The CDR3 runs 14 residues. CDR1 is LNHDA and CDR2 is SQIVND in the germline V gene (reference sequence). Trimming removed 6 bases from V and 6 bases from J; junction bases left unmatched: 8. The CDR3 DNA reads TGTGCCAGTAGCACACAGGGGAGGTTTCAGCCCCAGCATTTT. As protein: CASSTQGRFQPQHF.

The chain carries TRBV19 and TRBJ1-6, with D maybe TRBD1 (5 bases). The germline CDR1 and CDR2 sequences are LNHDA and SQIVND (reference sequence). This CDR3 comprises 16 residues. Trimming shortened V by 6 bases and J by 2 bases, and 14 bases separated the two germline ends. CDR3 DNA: TGTGCCAGTAGGGAGACAGCCAATACCTATAATTCACCCCTCCACTTT. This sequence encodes CASRETANTYNSPLHF.

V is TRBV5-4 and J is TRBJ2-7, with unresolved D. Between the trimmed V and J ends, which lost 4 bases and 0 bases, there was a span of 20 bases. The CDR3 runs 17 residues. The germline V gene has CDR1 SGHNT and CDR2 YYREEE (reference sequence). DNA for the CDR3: TGTGCCAGCAGCCGGATGGTGGTCCCGACAAGCTCCTACGAGCAGTACTTC. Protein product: CASSRMVVPTSSYEQYF.

CDR3 DNA sequence: TGTGCCAGTCAGGGGGGCAGCAATCAGCCCCAGCATTTT. It is translated as CASQGGSNQPQHF. This chain uses TRBV19 with TRBJ1-5, with 7 bases fitting TRBD1. Germline V gene lookup returns CDR1 LNHDA and CDR2 SQIVND (reference sequence). With 8 bases clipped from V and 1 base from J, the junction kept 2 bases outside the gene matches. This CDR3 has 13 residues.

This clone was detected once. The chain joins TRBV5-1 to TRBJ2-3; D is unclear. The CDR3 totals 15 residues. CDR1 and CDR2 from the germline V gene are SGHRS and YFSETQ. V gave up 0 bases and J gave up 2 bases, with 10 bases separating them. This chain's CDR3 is CASSLEVGYTDTQYF. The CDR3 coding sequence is TGCGCCAGCAGCTTGGAGGTGGGCTACACAGATACGCAGTATTTT.

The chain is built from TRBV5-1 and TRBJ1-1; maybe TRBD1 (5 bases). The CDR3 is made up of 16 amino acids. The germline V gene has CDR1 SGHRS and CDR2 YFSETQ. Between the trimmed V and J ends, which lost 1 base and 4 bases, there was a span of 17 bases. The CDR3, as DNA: TGCGCCAGCAGCTTGTTGCTGGGCAGGGAGGGCACTGAAGCTTTCTTT. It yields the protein CASSLLLGREGTEAFF.

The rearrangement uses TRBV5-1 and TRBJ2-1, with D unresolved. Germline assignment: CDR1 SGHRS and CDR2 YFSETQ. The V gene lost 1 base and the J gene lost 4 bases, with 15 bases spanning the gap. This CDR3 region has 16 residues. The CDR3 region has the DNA TGCGCCAGCAGCTTGAAGCAACCCTCTGTATACAATGAGCAGTTCTTC. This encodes CASSLKQPSVYNEQFF.

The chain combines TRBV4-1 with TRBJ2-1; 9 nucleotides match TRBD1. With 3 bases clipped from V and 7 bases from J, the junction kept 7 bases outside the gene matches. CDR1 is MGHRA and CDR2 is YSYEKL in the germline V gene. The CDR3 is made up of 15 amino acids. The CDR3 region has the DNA TGCGCCAGCAGCCATGGGGGACAGGGAAGGAATGAGCAGTTCTTC. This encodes CASSHGGQGRNEQFF.

The CDR3 nucleotides read TGTGCCAGCAGTTACCGCCCCTACGAGCAGTACTTC. Translating it yields CASSYRPYEQYF. This sequence joins TRBV6-6 and TRBJ2-7; D unresolved. CDR1 and CDR2 (germline): MNHNY, SVGAGI (reference sequence). The CDR3 extends over 12 amino acids. V gave up 2 bases and J gave up 2 bases, with 4 bases separating them.

The CDR3 DNA reads as TGTGCCAGCAGCCCAACAGGGTTCCGGACCGGGGAGCTGTTTTTT. Translating gives CASSPTGFRTGELFF. V and J are TRBV7-8 and TRBJ2-2; TRBD1 might be the D (6 bases). Trimming took off 5 bases at V and 5 bases at J, with 15 bases between the two ends. CDR3 length equals 15 residues. In germline, CDR1 is SGHVS, CDR2 FQNEAQ.

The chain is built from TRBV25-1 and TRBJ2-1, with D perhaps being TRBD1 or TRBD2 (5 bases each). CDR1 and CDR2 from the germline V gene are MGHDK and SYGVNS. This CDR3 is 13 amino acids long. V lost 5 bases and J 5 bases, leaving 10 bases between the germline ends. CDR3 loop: CASSRGTHNEQFF. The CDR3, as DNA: TGTGCCAGCAGTCGAGGGACCCACAATGAGCAGTTCTTC.

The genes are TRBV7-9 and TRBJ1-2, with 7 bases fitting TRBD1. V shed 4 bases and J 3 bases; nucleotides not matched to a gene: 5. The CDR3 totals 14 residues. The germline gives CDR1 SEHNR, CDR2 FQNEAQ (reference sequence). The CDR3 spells CASSSGTVYYGYTF. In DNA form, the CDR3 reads TGTGCCAGCAGCTCCGGGACAGTCTACTATGGCTACACCTTC.

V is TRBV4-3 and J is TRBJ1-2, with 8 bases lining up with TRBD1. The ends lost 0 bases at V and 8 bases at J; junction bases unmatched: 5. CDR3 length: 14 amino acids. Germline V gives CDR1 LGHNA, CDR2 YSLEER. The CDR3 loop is CASSQEGQEGGYTF. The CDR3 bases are TGCGCCAGCAGCCAAGAGGGACAGGAGGGCGGCTACACCTTC.

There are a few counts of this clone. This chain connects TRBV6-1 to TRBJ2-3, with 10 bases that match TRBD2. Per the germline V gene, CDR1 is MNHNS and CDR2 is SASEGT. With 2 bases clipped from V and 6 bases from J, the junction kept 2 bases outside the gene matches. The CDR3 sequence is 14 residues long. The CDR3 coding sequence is TGTGCCAGCAGTGAACTAGCGGGGGCGGATACGCAGTATTTT. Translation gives CASSELAGADTQYF.